The 4 T cell receptor beta chains below were found in one sample sequenced in a study of T cells in Graves' hyperthyroidism and ophthalmopathy. RNA transcripts gave rise to amplified TCR beta CDR3 regions. The primer set for the first-round RT-PCR of the TCR CDR3 was HTBI. Each CDR3 protein is one row after TCRdb ran MiXCR on the multiplex PCR reads. The sample has over 700,000 distinct CDR3 sequences, roughly a sixth seen once; the top ten hold 15% to 20%. Sequenced: blood. These receptors came from a woman aged 50 to 60 with Graves' hyperthyroidism that later progressed to Graves' ophthalmopathy.

This clonotype has a count of ten or more. This rearrangement joins TRBV3-1 to TRBJ1-1; D unresolved. This CDR3 comprises 14 residues. V was trimmed by 1 base and J by 4 bases, leaving 10 bases between them. Per germline, CDR1 LGHDT and CDR2 YNNKEL (reference sequence). The CDR3 reads CASSQAGPSTEAFF. The CDR3 region has the DNA TGTGCCAGCAGCCAAGCTGGACCCAGCACTGAAGCTTTCTTT. The entire variable domain, with the rest obtained from reference TRBV3-1 and TRBJ1-1, is as follows: DTAVSQTPKYLVTQMGNDKSIKCEQNLGHDTMYWYKQDSKKFLKIMFSYNNKELIINETVPNRFSPKSPDKAHLNLHINSLELGDSAVYFCASSQAGPSTEAFFGQGTRLTVV.

This clonotype has ten or more counts. The chain has TRBV27 and TRBJ1-6; D remains ambiguous. The CDR3 length is 13 residues. CDR1 MNHEY and CDR2 SMNVEV come from the germline V gene (reference sequence). Trimming took off 5 bases at V and 3 bases at J, with 5 bases between the two ends. In DNA form, the CDR3 reads TGTGCCAGCAGTCCACGCTATAATTCACCCCTCCACTTT. Protein sequence: CASSPRYNSPLHF.

The chain employs TRBV9 and TRBJ2-1; D is possibly TRBD1 or TRBD2 (5 bases each). Trimming removed 3 bases from V and 0 bases from J, with 10 bases in between. Germline lookup yields CDR1 SGDLS and CDR2 YYNGEE. The CDR3 extends over 15 amino acids. The CDR3 is CASSASGTSYNEQFF. The CDR3 nucleotides are TGTGCCAGCAGCGCCTCAGGGACCTCCTACAATGAGCAGTTCTTC.

This clonotype occurred many times. The chain couples TRBV2 to TRBJ1-1, with no clear D. The CDR3 runs 15 residues. Trimming left V 6 bases short and J 0 bases short, with 14 bases between. CDR1 SNHLY and CDR2 FYNNEI come from the germline V gene. In nucleotides, the CDR3 is TGTGCCAGCAGGGACCGCAATCGTATGAACACTGAAGCTTTCTTT. It yields the protein CASRDRNRMNTEAFF.